The entry below describes one T cell receptor beta chain. This CDR3 is 18 amino acids long. Between the trimmed V and J ends, which lost 6 bases and 1 base, there was a span of 23 bases. Germline V gives CDR1 SGHTA, CDR2 FQGNSA. In assigning cohorts, the study relied on participant-reported clinical history. This specimen comes from a study of blood T cell repertoires in COVID-19. The overall study: The United States, Italy and Spain were the sources of the acute and convalescent COVID-19 samples.

Clones were sequenced by immunoSEQ multiplex PCR, and TCRdb holds only the in-frame ones, with some missing. The table lists about 370,000 clones, about nine tenths of them singletons. The rearrangement links TRBV7-2 to TRBJ2-3; tentatively, D is TRBD1 (6 bases). The receptor's source is a woman in her forties who had been exposed to COVID-19. Sample: PBMCs or T cells enriched from blood (not recorded which). CDR3 sequence: CASRPRPPGASRTDTQYF. The DNA for the CDR3 is TGTGCCAGCAGGCCCCGACCCCCAGGGGCGTCGCGCACAGATACGCAGTATTTT.